Sequencing of this T cell receptor beta chain was carried out in a study of graft-versus-host responses after intestinal transplantation. Study summary: For approximately three years after anti-thymocyte globulin induction, all recipients took tacrolimus and steroids.

Assay used: immunoSEQ multiplex PCR; TCRdb lists only in-frame clones, some missing. Of roughly 110,000 clones detected, 85% to 95% appear once; the ten largest clones hold roughly 1%. Only one count was recorded for this clone. The target antigen is unknown. V lost 2 bases, J lost 2 bases, and 4 bases stayed unmatched. The germline V gene has CDR1 SGHRS and CDR2 YFSETQ. There are 15 residues in the CDR3. The V gene is TRBV5-1, the J gene TRBJ1-2; TRBD1 agrees at 9 bases. The sequence was collected from a human donor who was the organ donor for an intestinal transplant. Sequences were derived from unstimulated CD8+ T cells sorted from spleen or lymph node cells, sampled before transplant. The CDR3 region has the DNA TGCGCCAGCAGCTTAGGTACAGGGGGCAACTATGGCTACACCTTC. It encodes CASSLGTGGNYGYTF.